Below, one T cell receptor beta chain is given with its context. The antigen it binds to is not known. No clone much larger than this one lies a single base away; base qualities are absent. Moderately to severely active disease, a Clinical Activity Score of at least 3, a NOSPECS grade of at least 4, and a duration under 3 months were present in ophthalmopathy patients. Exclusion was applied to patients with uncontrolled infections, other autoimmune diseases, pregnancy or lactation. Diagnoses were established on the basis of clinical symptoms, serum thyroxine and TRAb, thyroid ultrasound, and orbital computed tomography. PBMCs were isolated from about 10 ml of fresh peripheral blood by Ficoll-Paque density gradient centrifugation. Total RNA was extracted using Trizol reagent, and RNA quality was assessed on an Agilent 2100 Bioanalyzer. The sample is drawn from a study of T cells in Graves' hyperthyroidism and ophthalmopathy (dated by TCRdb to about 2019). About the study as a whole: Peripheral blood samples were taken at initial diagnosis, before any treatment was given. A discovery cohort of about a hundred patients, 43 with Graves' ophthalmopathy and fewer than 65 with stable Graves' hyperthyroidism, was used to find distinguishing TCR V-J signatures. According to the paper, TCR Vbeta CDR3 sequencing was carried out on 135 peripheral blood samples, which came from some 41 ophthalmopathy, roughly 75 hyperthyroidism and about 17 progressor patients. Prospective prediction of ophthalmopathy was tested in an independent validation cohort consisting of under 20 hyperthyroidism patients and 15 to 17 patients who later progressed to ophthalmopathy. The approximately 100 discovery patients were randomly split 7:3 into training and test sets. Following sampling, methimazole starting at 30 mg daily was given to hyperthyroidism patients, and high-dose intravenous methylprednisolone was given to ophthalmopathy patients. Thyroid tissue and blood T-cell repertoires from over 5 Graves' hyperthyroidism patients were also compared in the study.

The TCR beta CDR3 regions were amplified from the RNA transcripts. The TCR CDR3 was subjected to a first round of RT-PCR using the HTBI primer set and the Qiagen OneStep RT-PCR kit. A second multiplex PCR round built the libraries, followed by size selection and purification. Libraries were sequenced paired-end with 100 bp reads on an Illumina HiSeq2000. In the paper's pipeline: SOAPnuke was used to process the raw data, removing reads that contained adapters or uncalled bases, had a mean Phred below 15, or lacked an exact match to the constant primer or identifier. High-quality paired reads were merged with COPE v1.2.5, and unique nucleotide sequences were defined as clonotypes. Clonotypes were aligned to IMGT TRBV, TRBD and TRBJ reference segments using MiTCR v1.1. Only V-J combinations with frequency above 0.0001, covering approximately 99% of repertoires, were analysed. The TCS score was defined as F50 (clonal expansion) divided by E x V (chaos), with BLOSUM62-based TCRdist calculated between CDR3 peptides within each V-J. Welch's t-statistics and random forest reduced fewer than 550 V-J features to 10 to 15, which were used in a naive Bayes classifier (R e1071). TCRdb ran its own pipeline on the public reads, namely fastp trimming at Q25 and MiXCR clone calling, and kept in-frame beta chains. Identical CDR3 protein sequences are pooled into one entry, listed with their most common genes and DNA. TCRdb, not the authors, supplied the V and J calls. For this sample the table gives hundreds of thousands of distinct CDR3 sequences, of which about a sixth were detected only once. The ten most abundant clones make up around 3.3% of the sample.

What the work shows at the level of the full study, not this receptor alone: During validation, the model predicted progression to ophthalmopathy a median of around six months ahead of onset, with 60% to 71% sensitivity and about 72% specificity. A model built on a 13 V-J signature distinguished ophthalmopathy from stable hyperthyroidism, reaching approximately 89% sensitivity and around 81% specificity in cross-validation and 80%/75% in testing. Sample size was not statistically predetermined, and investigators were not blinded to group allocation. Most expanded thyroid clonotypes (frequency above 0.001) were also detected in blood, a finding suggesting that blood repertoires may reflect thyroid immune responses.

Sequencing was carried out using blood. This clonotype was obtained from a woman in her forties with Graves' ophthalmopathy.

The CDR3 in this case is CASSLGQGEGQPQHF. The nucleotides are TGCGCCAGCAGCCTGGGACAGGGCGAAGGTCAGCCCCAGCATTTT. The chain is made from TRBV5-1 and TRBJ1-5; TRBD1 matches 9 bases in the middle. Based on the germline V gene, the CDR1 and CDR2 sequences are SGHRS and YFSETQ. Including cysteine and phenylalanine, the CDR3 has 15 amino acids. The entry retains the CDR3 DNA only, 45 bases that are in frame from base 1. Unmatched junction bases come to 8, with V trimmed by 4 bases and J by 6 bases.